This TCR beta chain came from a study of blood T cells in healthy people across ages. Next came a second PCR, run for 7 to 11 cycles, which used a sample-barcoded 5' primer along with a J-beta primer mix. Every molecule of cDNA carried a tag from a template-switch adaptor with 12 random nucleotides. TCRdb re-analysed the 5' RACE reads in MiXCR, keeping a single row per CDR3 protein. The sample contains roughly 1,000,000 distinct CDR3 sequences, under 30% of which appear only once. The length of the CDR3 is 14 residues. The germline V gene has CDR1 MNHEY and CDR2 SVGAGI. V dropped 0 bases and J dropped 4 bases, with 7 bases sitting between them. This same sample was also taken into another study, of T cells of mothers and their children. That source notes: Three healthy Caucasian mothers and their six children donated.

Sequenced input: blood. The chain links TRBV6-5 to TRBJ1-3, with no clear D. The TCR originated in a girl aged 2 to 10 in good health. The CDR3 DNA is TGTGCCAGCAGTTACTCGAATAGAGGAAACACCATATATTTT. The encoded protein is CASSYSNRGNTIYF.